These T cell receptor beta chains were read from a single sample in a study of T cell responses to AZD1222 COVID-19 vaccine. Data came from immunoSEQ multiplex PCR; TCRdb stores just in-frame clones and leaves some out. The sample has some 150,000 clones, 85% to 95% seen once. Sequenced material: peripheral blood, taken on day 0 of AZD1222 vaccination. The receptors shown here come from an adult in good health. Both conserved end residues are part of each CDR3. Fields, in order: CDR3 protein, CDR3 DNA, D gene, J gene, V gene, clone size. D genes are given only for firm matches. Clone size, where shown, is once, few, many, or a class for clones that have expanded.

cdr3_aa: CASSKNQGNQPQHF
cdr3_nt: TGTGCCAGCAGCAAAAATCAGGGAAATCAGCCCCAGCATTTT
d_call: -
j_call: TRBJ1-5
v_call: TRBV21-1
clone_size: -

cdr3_aa: CASSTGTRGVYEQYF
cdr3_nt: TGTGCCAGCAGCACCGGGACTAGGGGGGTCTACGAGCAGTACTTC
d_call: TRBD2
j_call: TRBJ2-7
v_call: TRBV11-2
clone_size: -

cdr3_aa: CASSQQGLYGYTF
cdr3_nt: TGCGCCAGCAGCCAACAGGGCCTCTATGGCTACACCTTC
d_call: -
j_call: TRBJ1-2
v_call: TRBV4-1
clone_size: -

cdr3_aa: CASGANGNTEAFF
cdr3_nt: TGTGCCAGCGGTGCTAATGGGAACACTGAAGCTTTCTTT
d_call: -
j_call: TRBJ1-1
v_call: TRBV28
clone_size: -

cdr3_aa: CASSPLWGNTEAFF
cdr3_nt: TGTGCCAGCAGCCCCCTTTGGGGGAACACTGAAGCTTTCTTT
d_call: -
j_call: TRBJ1-1
v_call: TRBV11-2
clone_size: -

cdr3_aa: CASSIDRGSNQPQHF
cdr3_nt: TGTGCCAGCAGCATAGACAGGGGTAGCAATCAGCCCCAGCATTTT
d_call: TRBD1
j_call: TRBJ1-5
v_call: TRBV3-1/TRBV3-2
clone_size: once

cdr3_aa: CAYRVNSGNTIYF
cdr3_nt: TGTGCGTACAGGGTAAACTCTGGAAACACCATATATTTT
d_call: -
j_call: TRBJ1-3
v_call: TRBV30
clone_size: -

cdr3_aa: CASSYQDRSLYGYTF
cdr3_nt: TGTGCCAGCAGCTACCAAGACAGGTCCCTCTATGGCTACACCTTC
d_call: -
j_call: TRBJ1-2
v_call: TRBV7-2
clone_size: -

cdr3_aa: CASSQELAEFYEQYF
cdr3_nt: TGCGCCAGCAGCCAAGAGCTAGCGGAGTTCTACGAGCAGTACTTC
d_call: TRBD2
j_call: TRBJ2-7
v_call: TRBV4-3
clone_size: -

cdr3_aa: CASSGDPDSGYSGANVLTF
cdr3_nt: TGTGCCAGCAGTGGGGACCCTGACAGTGGATACTCTGGGGCCAACGTCCTGACTTTC
d_call: -
j_call: TRBJ2-6
v_call: TRBV6-1
clone_size: many

cdr3_aa: CASSTGLMNTEAFF
cdr3_nt: TGTGCCAGCAGCACGGGGCTCATGAACACTGAAGCTTTCTTT
d_call: -
j_call: TRBJ1-1
v_call: TRBV7-3
clone_size: -

cdr3_aa: CASSFGSLAYEQYF
cdr3_nt: TGTGCCAGCAGCTTTGGATCCCTGGCCTACGAGCAGTACTTC
d_call: -
j_call: TRBJ2-7
v_call: TRBV5-4
clone_size: -

cdr3_aa: CSVDNTGELFF
cdr3_nt: TGCAGCGTTGACAACACCGGGGAGCTGTTTTTT
d_call: -
j_call: TRBJ2-2
v_call: TRBV29-1
clone_size: -

cdr3_aa: CASRQGEGELFF
cdr3_nt: TGTGCCAGCAGACAGGGAGAGGGGGAGCTGTTTTTT
d_call: -
j_call: TRBJ2-2
v_call: TRBV12-3/TRBV12-4
clone_size: -

cdr3_aa: CASSVGTRVYNSPLHF
cdr3_nt: TGTGCCAGCAGCGTAGGGACGCGGGTATATAATTCACCCCTCCACTTT
d_call: -
j_call: TRBJ1-6
v_call: TRBV9
clone_size: -

cdr3_aa: CASSFITGELFF
cdr3_nt: TGTGCCAGCAGTTTTATCACCGGGGAGCTGTTTTTT
d_call: -
j_call: TRBJ2-2
v_call: TRBV27
clone_size: -

cdr3_aa: CASSLNGGVYNEQFF
cdr3_nt: TGTGCCAGCAGCCTAAACGGGGGAGTCTACAATGAGCAGTTCTTC
d_call: -
j_call: TRBJ2-1
v_call: TRBV3-1/TRBV3-2
clone_size: -

cdr3_aa: CASSPGTSFERGNTIYF
cdr3_nt: TGTGCCAGCAGCCCCGGGACCTCCTTCGAGAGGGGAAACACCATATATTTT
d_call: -
j_call: TRBJ1-3
v_call: TRBV11-2
clone_size: -

cdr3_aa: CASSQVYEQYF
cdr3_nt: TGTGCCAGCAGCCAGGTTTACGAGCAGTACTTC
d_call: -
j_call: TRBJ2-7
v_call: TRBV7-9
clone_size: few

cdr3_aa: CAWSVAYQPQHF
cdr3_nt: TGTGCCTGGAGTGTAGCATACCAGCCCCAGCATTTT
d_call: -
j_call: TRBJ1-5
v_call: TRBV30
clone_size: -

cdr3_aa: CASSPWGGFDELGYTF
cdr3_nt: TGTGCCAGCAGTCCGTGGGGGGGATTTGATGAACTTGGCTACACCTTC
d_call: -
j_call: TRBJ1-2
v_call: TRBV27
clone_size: -

cdr3_aa: CASSTDRGLVSGELFF
cdr3_nt: TGTGCCAGCAGCACCGACAGGGGGCTAGTCTCCGGGGAGCTGTTTTTT
d_call: TRBD1
j_call: TRBJ2-2
v_call: TRBV5-4
clone_size: -

cdr3_aa: CASTGGSYEQYF
cdr3_nt: TGTGCCAGTACGGGAGGATCCTACGAGCAGTACTTC
d_call: TRBD2
j_call: TRBJ2-7
v_call: TRBV19
clone_size: -

cdr3_aa: CASSADRAYQPQHF
cdr3_nt: TGTGCCAGCTCAGCGGACAGGGCTTATCAGCCCCAGCATTTT
d_call: TRBD1
j_call: TRBJ1-5
v_call: TRBV18
clone_size: -

cdr3_aa: CASRGTGGHQPQHF
cdr3_nt: TGTGCCAGCAGGGGGACGGGGGGTCATCAGCCCCAGCATTTT
d_call: -
j_call: TRBJ1-5
v_call: TRBV7-9
clone_size: -

cdr3_aa: CASSRTSGSANEQFF
cdr3_nt: TGTGCCAGCAGCCGGACTAGCGGGAGTGCCAATGAGCAGTTCTTC
d_call: TRBD2
j_call: TRBJ2-1
v_call: TRBV3-1/TRBV3-2
clone_size: -

cdr3_aa: CASSIGQTQYF
cdr3_nt: TGTGCCAGCAGCATTGGACAGACCCAGTACTTC
d_call: -
j_call: TRBJ2-5
v_call: TRBV11-3
clone_size: -

cdr3_aa: CASSLTSSWKPQHF
cdr3_nt: TGTGCCAGCAGCCTCACTTCGAGTTGGAAGCCCCAGCATTTT
d_call: -
j_call: TRBJ1-5
v_call: TRBV3-1/TRBV3-2
clone_size: -

cdr3_aa: CASSLGAGSGNTIYF
cdr3_nt: TGTGCCAGCAGCTTAGGGGCAGGGTCCGGAAACACCATATATTTT
d_call: -
j_call: TRBJ1-3
v_call: TRBV7-6
clone_size: -

cdr3_aa: CASSLDRGLYEQYF
cdr3_nt: TGCGCCAGCAGCTTGGACAGGGGGCTCTACGAGCAGTACTTC
d_call: TRBD1
j_call: TRBJ2-7
v_call: TRBV5-1
clone_size: -

cdr3_aa: CASSQKGNTEAFF
cdr3_nt: TGTGCCAGCAGCCAAAAGGGGAACACTGAAGCTTTCTTT
d_call: -
j_call: TRBJ1-1
v_call: TRBV3-1/TRBV3-2
clone_size: once

cdr3_aa: CASSQDPGQGGKETQYF
cdr3_nt: TGTGCCAGCAGCCAAGATCCCGGACAGGGGGGTAAAGAGACCCAGTACTTC
d_call: TRBD1
j_call: TRBJ2-5
v_call: TRBV3-1/TRBV3-2
clone_size: -

cdr3_aa: CASSAWDTNPYEQYF
cdr3_nt: TGCGCCAGCAGCGCCTGGGACACCAATCCCTACGAGCAGTACTTC
d_call: -
j_call: TRBJ2-7
v_call: TRBV5-1
clone_size: once

cdr3_aa: CASSLGFGGADNQPQHF
cdr3_nt: TGTGCCAGCAGCCTAGGGTTTGGGGGGGCTGACAATCAGCCCCAGCATTTT
d_call: -
j_call: TRBJ1-5
v_call: TRBV7-8
clone_size: -

cdr3_aa: CASSQGQGANYGYTF
cdr3_nt: TGTGCCAGCAGCCAGGGCCAGGGAGCGAACTATGGCTACACCTTC
d_call: -
j_call: TRBJ1-2
v_call: TRBV7-2
clone_size: -

cdr3_aa: CAWGRGSPYEQYF
cdr3_nt: TGTGCCTGGGGACGCGGAAGCCCTTACGAGCAGTACTTC
d_call: -
j_call: TRBJ2-7
v_call: TRBV30
clone_size: -

cdr3_aa: CASNKGAGNEKLFF
cdr3_nt: TGTGCCAGCAACAAGGGGGCAGGTAATGAAAAACTGTTTTTT
d_call: TRBD1
j_call: TRBJ1-4
v_call: TRBV6-5
clone_size: -

cdr3_aa: CASSRIGPGQVLSGNTIYF
cdr3_nt: TGCGCCAGCAGTCGGATAGGCCCAGGACAGGTCCTCTCTGGAAACACCATATATTTT
d_call: TRBD1
j_call: TRBJ1-3
v_call: TRBV10-1
clone_size: -

cdr3_aa: CAISESHTGGTEAFF
cdr3_nt: TGTGCCATCAGTGAGTCGCATACAGGGGGCACTGAAGCTTTCTTT
d_call: TRBD1
j_call: TRBJ1-1
v_call: TRBV10-3
clone_size: -

cdr3_aa: CASSTQGSRGPHEQFF
cdr3_nt: TGTGCCAGCAGCACCCAGGGGTCCAGGGGGCCCCATGAGCAGTTCTTC
d_call: TRBD1
j_call: TRBJ2-1
v_call: TRBV14
clone_size: -

cdr3_aa: CASSFEREGPTQYF
cdr3_nt: TGTGCCAGCAGTTTCGAGCGGGAGGGCCCGACCCAGTACTTC
d_call: TRBD2
j_call: TRBJ2-5
v_call: TRBV28
clone_size: -

cdr3_aa: CASSSTRTGELFF
cdr3_nt: TGTGCCAGCAGTTCGACCCGTACCGGGGAGCTGTTTTTT
d_call: -
j_call: TRBJ2-2
v_call: TRBV12-3/TRBV12-4
clone_size: -